This T cell receptor (beta chain) was identified during a study of OX40 agonist ivuxolimab in advanced cancers. TCRdb's table, derived via immunoSEQ multiplex PCR, lists solely in-frame clones and lacks some. Here the sample spans some 100,000 clones, approximately 94% being singletons. The V end was cut by 6 bases, the J end by 7 bases, with 12 bases between. CDR1 is MGHDK, CDR2 SYGVNS, per germline. The CDR3 is made up of 12 amino acids. The chain links TRBV25-1 to TRBJ1-2; D not resolved. The specimen was CD4+ or CD8+ T cells sorted from blood, collected in a trial of the OX40 agonist ivuxolimab. This sequence was found in an adult with an advanced solid tumor such as melanoma, head and neck, liver or kidney cancer. For the CDR3, the DNA is TGTGCCAGCAGCAGAGGGAGGGCTGGCTACACCTTC. Its translation: CASSRGRAGYTF.